One and the same sample provided the 9 T cell receptor beta chains below, sequenced in a study of blood T cell repertoires in COVID-19. Some clones are missing from TCRdb's copy, which holds only in-frame ones; the method was immunoSEQ multiplex PCR. This table holds approximately 200,000 clones, approximately 84% found once. Sequencing used peripheral blood. The receptors here all came from a man aged 35 to 55 with active or convalescent COVID-19.

The count of this clone is one. Here the CDR3 DNA reads TGTGCCAGCAGCTTACACGGGACTAACAAATACAATGAGCAGTTCTTC. It encodes CASSLHGTNKYNEQFF. The genes are TRBV7-2 and TRBJ2-1, with 7 positions matching TRBD2. Germline CDR1 reads SGHTA; CDR2 reads FQGNSA. J lost 4 bases, V lost 2 bases, and 8 bases had no gene match. The CDR3 runs to 16 residues.

The chain carries TRBV11-1 and TRBJ1-2, with a weak D call TRBD1 (5 bases). The V end was cut by 3 bases, the J end by 8 bases, with 19 bases between. The CDR3 consists of 15 residues. Germline V gene sequence: CDR1 SGHAT, CDR2 FQDESV (reference sequence). The CDR3 region has the DNA TGTGCCAGCAGCTTGTCTTCGGGACCGGCGGGGGGCTACACCTTC. It is translated as CASSLSSGPAGGYTF.

The J gene is TRBJ1-2, the V gene TRBV5-1; 7 bases line up with TRBD1. This CDR3 spans 14 amino acids. The germline gives CDR1 SGHRS, CDR2 YFSETQ. V lost 3 bases and J lost 6; bases outside the gene matches: 8. CDR3: CASSSTGWRDGYTF. The CDR3 DNA is TGCGCCAGCAGCTCGACAGGGTGGAGGGATGGCTACACCTTC.

The chain uses TRBV6-5 and TRBJ1-1; D may be TRBD1 (6 bases). Germline V CDR1 and CDR2: MNHEY, SVGAGI. V shed 10 bases and J shed 6 bases, with 24 bases lying between them. The CDR3 is 15 residues long. Here the CDR3 reads CATPVQGSLIAEAFF. CDR3 bases: TGTGCCACCCCCGTACAGGGAAGTTTAATCGCTGAAGCTTTCTTT.

The chain couples TRBV28 to TRBJ2-1; TRBD1 agrees at 8 bases. Per the germline V gene, CDR1 is MDHEN and CDR2 is SYDVKM. V was pared by 3 bases and J by 4 bases, with 8 bases of the junction left unmatched. The CDR3 has 16 residues. CDR3 sequence reads: CASSLLGTGVYNEQFF. The CDR3, as DNA: TGTGCCAGCAGTTTGCTCGGGACAGGAGTATACAATGAGCAGTTCTTC. Drawing the rest from reference TRBV28 and TRBJ2-1, the complete variable domain is DVKVTQSSRYLVKRTGEKVFLECVQDMDHENMFWYRQDPGLGLRLIYFSYDVKMKEKGDIPEGYSVSREKKERFSLILESASTNQTSMYLCASSLLGTGVYNEQFFGPGTRLTVL.

The rearrangement joins TRBV27 to TRBJ2-1, with D perhaps TRBD2 (6 bases). V lost 3 bases to trimming and J lost 0 bases, with 18 bases between them. CDR3 length: 18 amino acids. The germline gives CDR1 MNHEY, CDR2 SMNVEV (reference sequence). The CDR3, as DNA: TGTGCCAGCAGTTTTAATGCCCTAGCGCCTAGCTCCTACAATGAGCAGTTCTTC. Translated, it gives CASSFNALAPSSYNEQFF.

The V call is TRBV4-1, the J call TRBJ2-1, with D perhaps TRBD1 (5 bases). The CDR3 totals 16 residues. Trimming shortened V by 2 bases and J by 4 bases, and 15 bases separated the two germline ends. Germline assignment: CDR1 MGHRA and CDR2 YSYEKL. The chain's CDR3 is CASSQKGPYSYNEQFF. The CDR3 bases are TGCGCCAGCAGCCAAAAGGGGCCCTACTCTTACAATGAGCAGTTCTTC.

This clone was detected once. The chain links TRBV19 to TRBJ1-1; 8 positions agree with TRBD1. From germline, CDR1 is LNHDA and CDR2 SQIVND (reference sequence). V shed 3 bases and J 4 bases; nucleotides not matched to a gene: 4. CDR3 length: 14 amino acids. In DNA, the CDR3 is TGTGCCAGTAGTATGTGGACAGGGAGCACTGAAGCTTTCTTT. Translated: CASSMWTGSTEAFF.

This chain connects TRBV4-1 to TRBJ1-6; 7 positions agree with TRBD1. V lost 1 base and J lost 6; bases outside the gene matches: 3. CDR3 size: 15 residues. Germline CDR1 MGHRA, CDR2 YSYEKL. CDR3 sequence: CASSQVGQVNSPLHF. Written as DNA, the CDR3 is TGCGCCAGCAGCCAAGTCGGACAGGTTAATTCACCCCTCCACTTT.